This entry lists 3 T cell receptor beta chains sequenced from one sample in a study of shared clonotypes between healthy human individuals. The data were produced by immunoSEQ multiplex PCR, yet TCRdb's version contains in-frame clones alone and is incomplete. Of around 2,000,000 clones listed, about 95% are singletons. Only CD45RO-negative cells positively selected for CCR7 counted as naive CD8 cells, so terminally differentiated effector memory CD45RA+ cells were excluded. Specimen: naive CD8+ T cells sorted from blood. These receptors all come from a man between 18 and 35 years old in good health.

This rearrangement joins TRBV4-1 to TRBJ1-1, with D perhaps TRBD1 (6 bases). V was cut by 5 bases and J by 6 bases, with 22 bases left in between. Germline CDR1 MGHRA, CDR2 YSYEKL. This CDR3 spans 16 amino acids. CDR3 protein: CASSLPKEGGSPEAFF. Written as DNA, the CDR3 is TGCGCCAGCAGCTTACCGAAGGAGGGGGGCTCGCCTGAAGCTTTCTTT.

The J gene is TRBJ2-2, the V gene TRBV6-5; D is ambiguous. The CDR3 length is 13 residues. V lost 0 bases and J 8 bases, leaving 7 bases between the germline ends. Germline V lookup: CDR1 MNHEY, CDR2 SVGAGI. CDR3 DNA sequence: TGTGCCAGCAGTTACTCGATTCGGGGGGAGCTGTTTTTT. Protein product: CASSYSIRGELFF.

This chain joins TRBV6-5 and TRBJ2-7, with 8 positions matching TRBD2. Trimming took 3 bases from V and 0 from J; bases not matched to a gene: 4. CDR1 and CDR2 from the germline V gene are MNHEY and SVGAGI. This CDR3 is 15 amino acids long. CDR3 DNA sequence: TGTGCCAGCAGTTATTGGCGGGAGGACTCCTACGAGCAGTACTTC. This translates into CASSYWREDSYEQYF.